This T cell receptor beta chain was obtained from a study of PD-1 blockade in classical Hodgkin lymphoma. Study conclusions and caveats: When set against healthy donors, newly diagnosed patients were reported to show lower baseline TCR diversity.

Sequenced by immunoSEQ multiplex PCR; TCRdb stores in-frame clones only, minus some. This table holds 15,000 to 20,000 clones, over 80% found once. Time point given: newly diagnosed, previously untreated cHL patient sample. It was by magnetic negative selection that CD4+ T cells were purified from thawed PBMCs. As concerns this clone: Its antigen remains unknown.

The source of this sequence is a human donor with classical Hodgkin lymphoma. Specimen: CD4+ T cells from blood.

CDR3 sequence: CASSYPGATNEKLFF. CDR3 nucleotide sequence: TGCGCCAGCAGCTACCCAGGTGCAACTAATGAAAAACTGTTTTTT. The chain combines TRBV4-1 with TRBJ1-4; no clear D. Germline-derived CDR1 and CDR2 are MGHRA and YSYEKL. Trimming shortened V by 5 bases and J by 0 bases, and 10 bases separated the two germline ends. The CDR3 consists of 15 residues.